The source of this TCR beta chain is a study of blood T cell repertoires in COVID-19. The overall study: PBMCs, B-cell-depleted T cells, or T cells provided the cDNA or gDNA that made up the material.

In the study's own analysis: Scientists estimated how many nucleated cells there were by amplifying reference gene primers. Sequenced by immunoSEQ multiplex PCR; TCRdb stores in-frame clones only, minus some. V and J calls and clone size are those listed in that table; D and trimming were worked out from the DNA. The repertoire holds approximately 150,000 clones, 88% seen once, with roughly 2% in the top ten. With V trimmed by 1 base and J by 6 bases, 4 bases remained unmatched. This CDR3 region has 15 residues. Germline CDR1 and CDR2: MGHRA and YSYEKL. The TCR sequence derives from a man over 45 who had recovered from COVID-19. This chain joins TRBV4-1 and TRBJ2-2, with 8 bases aligning to TRBD1. The sequenced sample consisted of peripheral blood. CDR3 in amino acids: CASSQADRASGELFF. The CDR3 coding sequence is TGCGCCAGCAGCCAAGCGGACAGGGCCTCCGGGGAGCTGTTTTTT.